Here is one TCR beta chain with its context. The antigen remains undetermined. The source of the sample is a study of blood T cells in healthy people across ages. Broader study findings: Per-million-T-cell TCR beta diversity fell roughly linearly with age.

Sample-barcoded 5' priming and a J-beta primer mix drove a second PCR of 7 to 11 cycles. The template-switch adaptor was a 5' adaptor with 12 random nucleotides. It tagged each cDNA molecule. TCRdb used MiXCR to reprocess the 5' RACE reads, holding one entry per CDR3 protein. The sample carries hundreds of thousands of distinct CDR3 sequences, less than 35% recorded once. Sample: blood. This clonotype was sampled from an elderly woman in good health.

The CDR3 loop is CATSEAPGGTDTEAFF. The CDR3 DNA follows: TGTGCCACCAGCGAGGCACCGGGAGGAACGGACACTGAAGCTTTCTTT. V and J are TRBV15 and TRBJ1-1; D remains unclear. Trimming stripped 5 bases from V and 3 bases from J, with 19 bases between. The CDR3 spans 16 residues. Germline CDR1 is LNHNV and CDR2 is YYDKDF (reference sequence). Together with reference TRBV15 and TRBJ1-1, the CDR3 gives the full variable domain: DAMVIQNPRYQVTQFGKPVTLSCSQTLNHNVMYWYQQKSSQAPKLLFHYYDKDFNNEADTPDNFQSRRPNTSFCFLDIRSPGLGDTAMYLCATSEAPGGTDTEAFFGQGTRLTVV.